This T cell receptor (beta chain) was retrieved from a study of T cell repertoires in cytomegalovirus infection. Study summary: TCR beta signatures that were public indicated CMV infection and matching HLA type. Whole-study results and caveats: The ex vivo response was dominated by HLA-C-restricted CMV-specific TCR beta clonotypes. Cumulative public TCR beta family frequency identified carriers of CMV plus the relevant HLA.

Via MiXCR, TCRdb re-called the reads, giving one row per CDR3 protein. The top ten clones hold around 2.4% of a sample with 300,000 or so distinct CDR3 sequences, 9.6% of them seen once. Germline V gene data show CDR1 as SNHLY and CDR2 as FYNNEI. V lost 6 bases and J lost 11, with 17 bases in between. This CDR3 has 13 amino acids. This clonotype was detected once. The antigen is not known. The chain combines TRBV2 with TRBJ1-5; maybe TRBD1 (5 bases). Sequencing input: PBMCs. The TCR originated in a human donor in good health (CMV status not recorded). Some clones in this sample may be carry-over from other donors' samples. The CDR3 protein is CASRRGPGLAQHF. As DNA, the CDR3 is TGTGCCAGCAGGAGGGGACCGGGTTTAGCCCAGCATTTT.